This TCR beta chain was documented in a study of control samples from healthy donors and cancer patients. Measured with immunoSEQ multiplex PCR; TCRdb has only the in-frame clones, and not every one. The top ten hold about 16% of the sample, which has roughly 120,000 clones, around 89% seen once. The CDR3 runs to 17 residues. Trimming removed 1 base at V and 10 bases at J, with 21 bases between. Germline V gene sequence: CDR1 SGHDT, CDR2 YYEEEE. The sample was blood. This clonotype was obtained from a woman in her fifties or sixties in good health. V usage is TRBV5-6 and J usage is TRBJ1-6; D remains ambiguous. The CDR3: CASSLIRGSWARSPLHF. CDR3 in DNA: TGTGCCAGCAGCTTGATCCGGGGTAGTTGGGCGCGCTCACCCCTCCACTTT.